This paragraph reports one TCR beta chain. The antigen remains undetermined. The sample originates from a study of cytomegalovirus exposure and HLA in healthy donors. About the research overall: Some 90 million unique TCRs from HLA-typed donors were held in an early data release. Study-wide results and caveats: A reported reduction in N-insertions relative to the 666-donor mean was seen in an Asian-associated ancestry cluster in a later analysis. Several of the most significant clusters were apparently associated with common viral pathogens in a later analysis. Across donors, sequencing depth was assumed by presence/absence analyses to be roughly uniform.

The PCR was carried out with 60 Vbeta primers and 13 Jbeta primers. TCRdb keeps only in-frame clones here, not all; method: immunoSEQ multiplex PCR. This table has about 140,000 clones, roughly three quarters appearing once. Germline V gives CDR1 SGHRS, CDR2 YFSETQ. Deletions cut 4 bases from V and 1 base from J, with 11 bases between. The CDR3 consists of 14 residues. The chain employs TRBV5-1 and TRBJ1-1, with a possible D match to TRBD1 (5 bases). The sample was PBMCs. This TCR was recovered from a man younger than 45 in good health and CMV-seronegative. The CDR3 is CASSLGGQNTEAFF. In DNA, the CDR3 is TGCGCCAGCAGCCTGGGAGGACAGAACACTGAAGCTTTCTTT.